These 30 T cell receptor beta chains were sequenced from one sample in a study of blood T cells in healthy people across ages. A second PCR, run for roughly 7 to 11 cycles, used a sample-barcoded 5' primer plus a J-beta primer mix. MiXCR, applied by TCRdb to the 5' RACE reads, yields one record per CDR3 protein. The sample lists more than 900,000 distinct CDR3 sequences, approximately 26% occurring once. These records were also assigned to another study, of T cells of mothers and their children.

Sequencing input: blood. The source is a girl under 10 years old in good health.

CDR3 region: CASSKADRLVRNEQFF. The DNA for the CDR3 is TGTGCCAGCAGCAAAGCGGACCGACTAGTCCGCAATGAGCAGTTCTTC. This chain links TRBV21-1 with TRBJ2-1; the tabulated D call, TRBD2, remains unverified against the DNA. TRBV21-1 is described as a pseudogene. CDR3 size: 16 residues.

The chain recombines TRBV5-1 with TRBJ1-6; D remains ambiguous. The length of the CDR3 is 15 residues. Trimming left V 0 bases short and J 9 bases short, with 13 bases between. Germline V gives CDR1 SGHRS, CDR2 YFSETQ. CDR3 sequence reads: CASSLGLGLGSPLHF. CDR3 sequence (DNA): TGCGCCAGCAGCTTGGGGTTGGGTCTTGGTTCACCCCTCCACTTT.

On this clonotype itself: A much larger clone is a single base away; this may be a read error. J is TRBJ2-2 and V is TRBV9; either TRBD1 or TRBD2 may supply D (5 bases each). The CDR3 is 15 residues long. Looked up from germline, CDR1 is SGDLS and CDR2 is YYNGEE. This CDR3 is CASSVSQGGTGEPFF. The CDR3 nucleotides are TGTGCCAGCAGCGTTAGCCAGGGTGGCACCGGGGAGCCGTTTTTT.

This clonotype was counted between two and nine times. The chain links TRBV9 to TRBJ2-3; TRBD2 aligns across 7 bases. The V gene's germline CDR1 is SGDLS and CDR2 YYNGEE. The junction had 4 bases not matched to a gene; V was cut back by 3 bases and J by 0 bases. The CDR3 contains 15 residues. This CDR3 is CASSAGGLSTDTQYF. The CDR3 coding sequence is TGTGCCAGCAGCGCGGGGGGACTCAGCACAGATACGCAGTATTTT.

This clonotype was seen only a few times. V and J are TRBV2 and TRBJ2-5, with D possibly TRBD1 on 6 matching bases. The end of the DNA fits TRBJ2-7 better, so the J call may be wrong. Germline CDR1 and CDR2: SNHLY and FYNNEI. CDR3 length equals 14 residues. CDR3 protein: CASKGSTGTYEQYF. As DNA, the CDR3 is TGTGCCAGCAAGGGCTCGACAGGCACCTACGAGCAGTACTTC.

The V gene is TRBV6-1, the J gene TRBJ2-1; 7 nucleotides match TRBD2. This CDR3 comprises 14 residues. In germline, CDR1 is MNHNS, CDR2 SASEGT. J was trimmed by 1 base and V by 8 bases; bases with no gene match: 5. This chain's CDR3 is CASGSGQSYNEQFF. The CDR3 DNA sequence: TGTGCCAGCGGTAGCGGGCAGTCCTACAATGAGCAGTTCTTC.

About this clonotype itself: At one end the junction does not follow the germline gene, possibly because of a read error. CDR3 in amino acids: CASSPSPGLQETQYF. The CDR3 region has the DNA TGTGCTAGCAGCCCGAGTCCGGGACTCCAAGAGACCCAGTACTTC. The rearrangement uses TRBV7-7 and TRBJ2-5; possibly TRBD2 for D (6 bases). Germline CDR1 SSHAT, CDR2 FNYEAQ (reference sequence). This CDR3 is 15 amino acids long.

This clonotype was detected a few times. The chain has TRBV5-1 and TRBJ1-4; D is ambiguous. The V gene's germline CDR1 is SGHRS and CDR2 YFSETQ. V was pared by 1 base and J by 6 bases, with 10 bases between. This CDR3 has 14 residues. This CDR3 reads CASSLHGEDEKLFF. CDR3 sequence (DNA): TGCGCCAGCAGCTTGCACGGGGAAGATGAAAAACTGTTTTTT.

This chain uses TRBV7-2 with TRBJ2-4; the match to TRBD1 covers 9 bases. Germline values: CDR1 SGHTA, CDR2 FQGNSA. V lost 2 bases, J lost 7 bases, and 12 bases stayed unmatched. The CDR3 spans 17 residues. The CDR3 loop reads CASSLLFTGTGRNIQYF. In DNA form, the CDR3 reads TGTGCCAGCAGCTTATTATTCACCGGGACAGGGAGGAACATTCAGTACTTC.

The table lists this clonotype with a few counts. The rearrangement links TRBV28 to TRBJ1-1; weak D call: TRBD1 (6 bases). V lost 5 bases to trimming and J lost 3 bases, with 10 bases between them. The CDR3 extends over 13 amino acids. From germline, CDR1 is MDHEN and CDR2 SYDVKM. The CDR3 here is CASSRGGHTEAFF. The CDR3 DNA follows: TGTGCCAGCAGTCGGGGGGGGCACACTGAAGCTTTCTTT.

A few counts support this clonotype. The chain uses TRBV3-1 and TRBJ1-3; D is undetermined. This CDR3 has 14 amino acids. Trimming cost V 5 bases and J 3 bases, with 11 bases left between them. Germline CDR1 LGHDT, CDR2 YNNKEL (reference sequence). CDR3 region: CASSVDLSGNTIYF. Here the CDR3 DNA reads TGTGCCAGCAGCGTAGATTTAAGTGGAAACACCATATATTTT.

The chain links TRBV19 to TRBJ2-6, with D unclear. Germline-derived CDR1 and CDR2 are LNHDA and SQIVND (reference sequence). The CDR3 consists of 15 residues. The V gene lost 6 bases and the J gene lost 2 bases, with 11 bases spanning the gap. CDR3: CASSDLPTGANVLTF. DNA of the CDR3: TGTGCCAGTAGCGACCTACCGACTGGGGCCAACGTCCTGACTTTC. Together with reference TRBV19 and TRBJ2-6, the CDR3 gives the full variable domain: DGGITQSPKYLFRKEGQNVTLSCEQNLNHDAMYWYRQDPGQGLRLIYYSQIVNDFQKGDIAEGYSVSREKKESFPLTVTSAQKNPTAFYLCASSDLPTGANVLTFGAGSRLTVL.

This clonotype came up a few times. The chain couples TRBV20-1 to TRBJ2-7; D gene ambiguous. Germline loops: CDR1 DFQATT, CDR2 SNEGSKA (reference sequence). With 5 bases removed from V and 2 bases from J, the gap between germline ends came to 10 bases. The CDR3 has 12 amino acids. The CDR3 region is CSAVDLAYEQYF. The CDR3 DNA reads as TGCAGTGCTGTCGACCTGGCCTACGAGCAGTACTTC.

This chain uses TRBV11-2 with TRBJ2-3; 10 nucleotides match TRBD2. The junction had 4 bases not matched to a gene; V was cut back by 0 bases and J by 4 bases. The CDR3 is 16 amino acids. The germline V gene has CDR1 SGHAT and CDR2 FQNNGV. CDR3 loop: CASSLDPSGSADTQYF. CDR3 DNA: TGTGCCAGCAGCTTAGATCCTAGCGGGAGTGCAGATACGCAGTATTTT. Full variable domain (missing parts from reference TRBV11-2 and TRBJ2-3): EAGVAQSPRYKIIEKRQSVAFWCNPISGHATLYWYQQILGQGPKLLIQFQNNGVVDDSQLPKDRFSAERLKGVDSTLKIQPAKLEDSAVYLCASSLDPSGSADTQYFGPGTRLTVL.

In its sample, this clonotype was seen a few times. The chain employs TRBV12-3 or TRBV12-4 and TRBJ1-2; D is undetermined. The V gene lost 3 bases and the J gene lost 4 bases, with 15 bases spanning the gap. CDR3 length: 15 residues. CDR3 DNA: TGTGCCAGCAGTTTGGCAGCCCGGGGTTTCTATGGCTACACCTTC. Translated, it gives CASSLAARGFYGYTF.

This clonotype appeared a single time. J is TRBJ2-3 and V is TRBV4-1, with no clear D. Trimming stripped 1 base from V and 2 bases from J, with 10 bases between. Germline CDR1 and CDR2: MGHRA and YSYEKL. This CDR3 is 15 amino acids long. CDR3 sequence (DNA): TGCGCCAGCAGCCAAGTGGGCGTTCCCACAGATACGCAGTATTTT. It codes for CASSQVGVPTDTQYF.

This clonotype was detected only once. The CDR3 here is CASSPRGRGQAFF. The CDR3 DNA reads as TGTGCCAGCAGTCCCAGAGGACGGGGGCAAGCTTTCTTT. The V and J genes are TRBV28 and TRBJ1-1, with D possibly matching TRBD1 (6 bases). Trimming removed 5 bases from V and 9 bases from J, with 16 bases in between. CDR3 length equals 13 residues. Germline assignment: CDR1 MDHEN and CDR2 SYDVKM.

This chain uses TRBV18 with TRBJ2-1, with 9 positions matching TRBD2. V dropped 8 bases and J dropped 2; count of bases not matched to a gene: 4. Germline values: CDR1 KGHSH, CDR2 LQKENI. The CDR3 has 14 amino acids. CDR3 DNA sequence: TGTGCCAGCGCGAGACTAGCGGCCTACAATGAGCAGTTCTTC. Protein: CASARLAAYNEQFF.

The chain links TRBV6-1 to TRBJ1-1; the D gene is possibly TRBD1 (5 bases). Looked up from germline, CDR1 is MNHNS and CDR2 is SASEGT. The CDR3 loop spans 14 amino acids. With 11 bases removed from V and 4 bases from J, the gap between germline ends came to 20 bases. The CDR3 DNA reads as TGTGCCGGGGGTTACGGAGCCGTTAGCACTGAAGCTTTCTTT. It is translated as CAGGYGAVSTEAFF.

This chain joins TRBV4-3 and TRBJ2-4; 9 nucleotides match TRBD1. Per germline, CDR1 LGHNA and CDR2 YSLEER. Trimming at V came to 3 bases and at J to 5 bases, leaving 8 bases not matched to a gene. The CDR3 runs 16 residues. The CDR3 reads CASSQEPGQGENIQYF. The CDR3, as DNA: TGCGCCAGCAGCCAGGAACCGGGACAGGGCGAAAACATTCAGTACTTC.

This clonotype was detected only a few times. This rearrangement joins TRBV24-1 to TRBJ2-5; D unclear. This CDR3 contains 14 residues. Germline V gene lookup returns CDR1 KGHDR and CDR2 SFDVKD. Deletions cut 5 bases from V and 4 bases from J, with 13 bases between. The CDR3 DNA is TGTGCCACCAGTGCGGCCAGCCTTGGAGAGACCCAGTACTTC. Translated, it gives CATSAASLGETQYF.

This clonotype was detected ten times or more. This chain joins TRBV7-3 and TRBJ2-3; D gene ambiguous. V lost 1 base, J lost 5 bases, and 4 bases lay in between. The CDR3 consists of 12 residues. Per germline, CDR1 SGHTA and CDR2 FQGTGA. The CDR3 is CASSLSLDTQYF. The CDR3 bases are TGTGCCAGCAGCTTAAGTCTAGATACGCAGTATTTT.

The rearrangement joins TRBV20-1 to TRBJ1-1; D unresolved. Trimming left V 3 bases short and J 2 bases short, with 7 bases between. Germline V gives CDR1 DFQATT, CDR2 SNEGSKA (reference sequence). This CDR3 is built from 12 residues. The CDR3 DNA reads TGCAGTGCTAGGAGGTATAACACTGAAGCTTTCTTT. Protein sequence: CSARRYNTEAFF.

The chain has TRBV10-3 and TRBJ2-5; TRBD2 matches 7 bases. Germline CDR1 ENHRY, CDR2 SYGVKD. The V segment lost 8 bases and the J segment 9 bases; nucleotides outside the gene matches: 12. The CDR3 covers 13 residues. CDR3 amino acids: CAIGGAGIPAQYF. The CDR3 DNA reads as TGTGCCATCGGCGGAGCGGGGATTCCAGCCCAGTACTTC.

The V and J genes are TRBV7-9 and TRBJ2-5, with TRBD2 as a possible D gene (6 bases). With the DNA end fitting TRBJ2-7 better, the J assignment may be wrong. Per germline, CDR1 SEHNR and CDR2 FQNEAQ (reference sequence). This CDR3 is built from 14 residues. The CDR3 region has the DNA TGTGCCAGCAGCACCCGGGACTCCGTCTACGAGCAGTACTTC. Encoded protein: CASSTRDSVYEQYF.

This clonotype was detected a few times. The V gene is TRBV12-5, the J gene TRBJ1-6, with D uncertain. The germline V gene has CDR1 LGHNT and CDR2 FRNRAP. The V gene lost 0 bases and the J gene lost 5 bases, with 8 bases spanning the gap. There are 15 residues in the CDR3. In nucleotides, the CDR3 is TGTGCTAGTGGTTTGGTACAGAAGGATAATTCACCCCTCCACTTT. Residues: CASGLVQKDNSPLHF.

This clonotype was picked up a small number of times. This chain connects TRBV9 to TRBJ2-2; 8 positions agree with TRBD2. Per germline, CDR1 SGDLS and CDR2 YYNGEE. V trimming: 4 bases; J trimming: 2 bases; junction bases outside the gene matches: 4. The length of the CDR3 is 15 residues. CDR3: CASSYGLANTGELFF. CDR3 coding DNA: TGTGCCAGCAGCTACGGACTAGCAAACACCGGGGAGCTGTTTTTT.

This clonotype has just a few counts. J is TRBJ2-5 and V is TRBV28; D ambiguous. Germline V gene data show CDR1 as MDHEN and CDR2 as SYDVKM. Trimming shortened V by 5 bases and J by 5 bases, and 12 bases separated the two germline ends. This CDR3 spans 13 amino acids. CDR3 sequence (DNA): TGTGCCAGCAGTCCGCCGTCGACGGAGACCCAGTACTTC. It codes for CASSPPSTETQYF.

This clonotype was seen a few times. Here the CDR3 reads CASSYITSDSTEQFF. DNA of the CDR3: TGTGCCAGCAGTTACATAACTAGCGATAGCACTGAGCAGTTCTTC. The V gene is TRBV6-2 or TRBV6-3, the J gene TRBJ2-5; TRBD2 matches at 7 bases. The DNA end is a closer match to TRBJ2-1, so the J assignment may be wrong. The CDR3 has 15 amino acids. Looked up from germline, CDR1 is MNHEY and CDR2 is SVGEGT.

The chain employs TRBV3-1 and TRBJ1-2; D remains ambiguous. Trimming took off 1 base at V and 2 bases at J, with 8 bases between the two ends. The germline V gene has CDR1 LGHDT and CDR2 YNNKEL (reference sequence). There are 14 residues in the CDR3. The CDR3: CASSQGMLNYGYTF. CDR3 nucleotide sequence: TGTGCCAGCAGCCAAGGAATGCTCAACTATGGCTACACCTTC.